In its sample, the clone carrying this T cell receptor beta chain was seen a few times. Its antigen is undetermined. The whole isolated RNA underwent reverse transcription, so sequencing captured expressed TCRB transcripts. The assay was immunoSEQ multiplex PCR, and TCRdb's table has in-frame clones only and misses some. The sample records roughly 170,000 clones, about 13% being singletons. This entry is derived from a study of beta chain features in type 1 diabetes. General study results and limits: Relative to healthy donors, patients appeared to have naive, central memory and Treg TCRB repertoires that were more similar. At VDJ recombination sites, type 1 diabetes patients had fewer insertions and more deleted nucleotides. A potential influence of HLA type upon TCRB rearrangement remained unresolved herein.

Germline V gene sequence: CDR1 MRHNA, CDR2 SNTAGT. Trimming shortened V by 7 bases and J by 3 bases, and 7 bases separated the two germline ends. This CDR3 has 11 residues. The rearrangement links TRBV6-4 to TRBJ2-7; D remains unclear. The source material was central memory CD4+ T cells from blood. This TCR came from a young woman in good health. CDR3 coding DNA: TGTGCCAGCACTCTAGACTACGAGCAGTACTTC. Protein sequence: CASTLDYEQYF.